The T cell receptor beta chain under discussion was sequenced for a study of a mutant IDH1 vaccine in newly diagnosed glioma. Study background: Each patient was administered eight vaccinations, scheduled in weeks 1, 3, 5, 7, 11, 15, 19 and 23. Radiotherapy alone preceded vaccination by 4-6 weeks; alternatively, vaccination started with temozolomide cycles. Patients previously underwent radiotherapy, temozolomide, or both, and most underwent both. A roughly 60% male, roughly 40% female split and a mean age of around 37 years characterized treated patients.

Germline lookup yields CDR1 SGHDT and CDR2 YYEEEE. The V segment lost 2 bases and the J segment 7 bases; nucleotides outside the gene matches: 6. The CDR3 sequence is 14 residues long. TCRdb keeps only in-frame clones here, not all; method: immunoSEQ multiplex PCR. Of about 31,000 clones listed, approximately 78% are singletons. The time point: week 11, during vaccination. A 20-mer mutant IDH1 peptide at 300 ug was injected subcutaneously with topical imiquimod. This clone was seen once. No antigen is known for it. The source material was PBMCs, sampled from a glioma patient whose treatment included an IDH1 peptide vaccine. The TCR was taken from a man aged 25 to 40 with glioma. This chain uses TRBV5-6 with TRBJ2-3; 8 bases fit TRBD2. CDR3 DNA: TGTGCCAGCAGCTTCGCCGGGACTAGGAATACGCAGTATTTT. Translated: CASSFAGTRNTQYF.